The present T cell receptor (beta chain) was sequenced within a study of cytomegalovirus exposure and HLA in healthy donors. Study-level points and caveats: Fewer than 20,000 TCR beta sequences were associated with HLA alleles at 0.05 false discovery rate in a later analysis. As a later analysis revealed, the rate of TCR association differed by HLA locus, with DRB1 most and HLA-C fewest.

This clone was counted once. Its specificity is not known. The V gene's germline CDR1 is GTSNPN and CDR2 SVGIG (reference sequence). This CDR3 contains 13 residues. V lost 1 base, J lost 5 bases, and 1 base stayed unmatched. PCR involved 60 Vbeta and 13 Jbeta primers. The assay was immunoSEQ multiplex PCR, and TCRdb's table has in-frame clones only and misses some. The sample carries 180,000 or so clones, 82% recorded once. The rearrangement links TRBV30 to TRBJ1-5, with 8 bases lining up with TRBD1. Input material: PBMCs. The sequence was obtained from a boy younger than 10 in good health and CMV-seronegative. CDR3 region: CAWSATGDQPQHF. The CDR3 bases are TGTGCCTGGAGTGCGACAGGGGATCAGCCCCAGCATTTT.